The sequence of this T cell receptor beta chain was determined in a study of blood T cell repertoires in COVID-19. As for the study in general: T cells, B-cell-depleted T cells, or PBMCs provided the cDNA or gDNA that served as material.

Seattle's enrolled individuals joined amid active infection and were then monitored longitudinally. How the authors handled the data: From reference gene primer amplification, estimates of nucleated cell counts were derived. Profiled with immunoSEQ multiplex PCR; TCRdb holds only in-frame clones, not every one. V and J calls and clone size are copied from that table; D and trimming were computed from the DNA. The sample records approximately 250,000 clones, roughly 86% being singletons. Trimming at V came to 5 bases and at J to 3 bases, leaving 3 bases not matched to a gene. CDR3 length: 13 amino acids. Germline CDR1 SGHVS, CDR2 FNYEAQ. This clone has just a few counts.

Sequenced: peripheral blood. The receptor was derived from a woman of 80 years or more with COVID-19, enrolled during active disease. The rearrangement links TRBV7-6 to TRBJ1-2, with 7 bases lining up with TRBD1. CDR3 amino acids: CASSPTGYYGYTF. DNA of the CDR3: TGTGCCAGCAGCCCGACAGGGTACTATGGCTACACCTTC.